Below, 2 T cell receptor beta chains from the same sample are listed, as sequenced in a study of radiotherapy plus CTLA-4 blockade in lung cancer. TCRdb's copy holds only in-frame clones and misses some; the assay was immunoSEQ multiplex PCR. The top ten hold about 26% of the sample, which has 90,000 to 100,000 clones, around 83% seen once. The specimen was peripheral blood, collected from a patient treated with radiotherapy plus ipilimumab. The receptor set was obtained from a human donor with non-small cell lung cancer that progressed on radiotherapy plus ipilimumab.

The V call is TRBV29-1, the J call TRBJ2-7; D is possibly TRBD1 (7 bases). From germline, CDR1 is SQVTM and CDR2 ANQGSEA. Trimming shortened V by 6 bases and J by 4 bases, and 19 bases separated the two germline ends. The CDR3 covers 14 residues. The chain's CDR3 is CSVGGAGGIYEQYF. DNA of the CDR3: TGCAGCGTCGGGGGCGCAGGGGGAATTTACGAGCAGTACTTC.

In DNA, the CDR3 is TGTGCCAGCAGAGGACTAGCCGGGGGCTACGAGCAGTACTTC. It yields the protein CASRGLAGGYEQYF. The chain uses TRBV6-1 and TRBJ2-7; TRBD2 aligns across 8 bases. Germline V gene sequence: CDR1 MNHNS, CDR2 SASEGT. V was pared by 6 bases and J by 3 bases, with 7 bases of the junction left unmatched. The CDR3 length is 14 residues.